This TCR beta chain originates from a study of blood T cell repertoires in COVID-19 (dated by TCRdb to about 2020). Background on the whole study: Collaborator samples came from the United States, Italy and Spain and covered acute and convalescent phases of COVID-19. The material from the prospective study consisted of cDNA or gDNA derived from T cells, B-cell-depleted T cells, or PBMCs. A freely available public database, intended as a resource for researchers studying the immune response to SARS-CoV-2, is where the repertoires were released. The samples were drawn from the first 160 participants of the ongoing ImmuneRACE study and from some 1,300 subjects provided by 6 global collaborators. Subjects who had been exposed to COVID-19, were actively infected with it, or had recovered from it provided the deeply sampled blood TCRbeta repertoires that made up the dataset. Where HLA class I and class II types were available, the types were taken from metadata supplied by the sample provider, not from assay-based typing. Sample metadata almost always included a de-identified subject ID, COVID-19 status, age in years and sex. Points the paper makes about the study in general: How much clinical and demographic metadata was included differed by source and by participant, and the metadata was provided uncurated.

Each collaborating institution followed its own protocols to collect whole blood in K2EDTA tubes. For TCRbeta analysis, collaborators shipped samples as frozen whole blood, isolated PBMCs, or DNA extracted from either of those sample types. TCRbeta CDR3 regions were amplified from genomic DNA by means of the immunoSEQ Assay, a bias-controlled multiplex PCR. Per the original workflow: Within the assay, amplification of reference gene primers was used to estimate how many nucleated cells each sample contained. Sequence reads were collapsed and filtered to measure the absolute abundance of every unique TCRbeta CDR3 rearrangement. For each sample, productive Simpson clonality was calculated by taking the square root of Simpson's diversity index across productive rearrangements. Sourced from immuneACCESS, this table was stored by TCRdb with only in-frame sequences that have V and J called. A share of the clones is absent; for the studies checked, an unresolved V gene accounts for under half, and the remainder has no known explanation. Clone size and V and J calls were adopted from that table, with D and trimming inferred from the DNA. The sample table shows approximately 100,000 clones, and 85% to 95% are seen once. Roughly 5.6% of the sample comes from the top ten.

For this clone: Its cognate antigen has yet to be identified. Per-base quality was not reported, and no clone a single base away is much larger than it.

The junction carries 10 bases between V and J, which are trimmed by 6 bases and 4 bases respectively. The CDR3 measures 12 amino acids from cysteine to phenylalanine. Of all the DNA, just the CDR3 is kept, 36 bases in frame from base 1. CDR1 and CDR2 were assigned from the germline V gene as MDHEN and SYDVKM. The TCR sequence derives from a man in his forties or fifties with active COVID-19. The sequencing sample was made of peripheral blood. The chain was built from TRBV28 and TRBJ2-7; a weak D assignment points to TRBD1 (6 bases agree). The DNA is as follows: TGTGCCAGCAGCTACGGACAGTACGAGCAGTACTTC. Its protein product is CASSYGQYEQYF. The variable domain in full, with residues beyond the CDR3 obtained from the reference TRBV28 and TRBJ2-7 genes, is DVKVTQSSRYLVKRTGEKVFLECVQDMDHENMFWYRQDPGLGLRLIYFSYDVKMKEKGDIPEGYSVSREKKERFSLILESASTNQTSMYLCASSYGQYEQYFGPGTRLTVT.